This T cell receptor beta chain came from a study of radiotherapy plus CTLA-4 blockade in lung cancer. Overall study context: Under 20% of patients responded objectively, and around 32% achieved disease control.

Ipilimumab-mediated CTLA-4 blockade plus focal radiation was given to patients having chemo-refractory metastatic non-small-cell lung cancer. This clone was picked up a small number of times. What it binds is not known. Findings and limits, study-wide: With interferon-beta, early dynamics of blood T cell clones were reported to best predict response. Tumor-derived TCR clones expanded in blood after radiotherapy plus ipilimumab.

Profiling relied on immunoSEQ multiplex PCR, and the TCRdb table lists in-frame clones only, not all of them. The sample yields around 110,000 clones, roughly 80% seen once. The ends lost 1 base at V and 2 bases at J; junction bases unmatched: 2. The CDR3 is 17 residues long. CDR1 and CDR2 (germline): LNHNV, YYDKDF (reference sequence). Sequencing used peripheral blood, obtained from a patient treated with radiotherapy plus ipilimumab. The clonotype originates from a human donor with non-small cell lung cancer that progressed on radiotherapy plus ipilimumab. Some clones in this sample may be carry-over from other donors' samples. This chain connects TRBV15 to TRBJ2-2, with TRBD2 matching over 12 bases. This chain's CDR3 is CATSRGTSGVNTGELFF. The CDR3 nucleotides read TGTGCCACCAGCAGAGGGACTAGCGGGGTAAACACCGGGGAGCTGTTTTTT.